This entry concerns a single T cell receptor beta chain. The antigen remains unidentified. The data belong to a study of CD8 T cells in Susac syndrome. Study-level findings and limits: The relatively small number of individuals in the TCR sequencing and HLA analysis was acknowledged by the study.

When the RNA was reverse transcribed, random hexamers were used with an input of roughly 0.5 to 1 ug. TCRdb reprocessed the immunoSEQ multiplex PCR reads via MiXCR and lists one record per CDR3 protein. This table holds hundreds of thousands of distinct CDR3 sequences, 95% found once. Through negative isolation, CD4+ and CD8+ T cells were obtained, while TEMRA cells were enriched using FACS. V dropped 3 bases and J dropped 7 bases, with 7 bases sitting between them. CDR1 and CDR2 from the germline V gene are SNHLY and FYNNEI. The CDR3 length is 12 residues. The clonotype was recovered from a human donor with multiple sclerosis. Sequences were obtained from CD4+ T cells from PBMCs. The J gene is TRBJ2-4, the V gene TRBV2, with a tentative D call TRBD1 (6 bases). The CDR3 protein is CASSDQGNIQYF. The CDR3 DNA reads TGTGCCAGCAGTGATCAGGGGAACATTCAGTACTTC.